The 21 T cell receptor beta chains below were found in one sample sequenced in a study of T cells after yellow fever vaccination. From the 5' RACE reads, TCRdb called clonotypes with MiXCR, one entry per CDR3 protein. Among about 580,000 distinct CDR3 sequences listed, less than 20% were seen once. Sequenced material: PBMCs, taken 5 days after the first yellow fever vaccination. Receptors were obtained from a young man who received the YFV17D yellow fever vaccine.

The V and J genes are TRBV3-1 and TRBJ1-2; D is undetermined. The CDR3 sequence is 12 residues long. V lost 2 bases, J lost 6 bases, and 7 bases lay in between. Germline CDR1 is LGHDT and CDR2 is YNNKEL (reference sequence). The CDR3 sequence is CASSQFSDGYTF. In DNA, the CDR3 is TGTGCCAGCAGCCAATTTTCAGATGGCTACACCTTC.

The chain couples TRBV7-3 to TRBJ2-5; D uncertain. The CDR3 consists of 14 residues. CDR1 and CDR2 from the germline V gene are SGHTA and FQGTGA. Trimming cost V 1 base and J 5 bases, with 11 bases left between them. The CDR3 here is CASSLNPGSETQYF. In nucleotides, the CDR3 is TGTGCCAGCAGCTTAAATCCGGGCTCCGAGACCCAGTACTTC. Filled out from reference TRBV7-3 and TRBJ2-5, the complete variable domain reads GAGVSQTPSNKVTEKGKYVELRCDPISGHTALYWYRQSLGQGPEFLIYFQGTGAADDSGLPNDRFFAVRPEGSVSTLKIQRTERGDSAVYLCASSLNPGSETQYFGPGTRLLVL.

This clonotype was seen a handful of times. The rearrangement uses TRBV4-1 and TRBJ2-5; D gene ambiguous. The V gene's germline CDR1 is MGHRA and CDR2 YSYEKL. The ends were cut back, 1 base at V and 5 bases at J, with 14 bases in the middle. The CDR3 is 15 amino acids. The CDR3 sequence is CASSQAQRETETQYF. The CDR3 coding sequence is TGCGCCAGCAGCCAAGCGCAAAGAGAAACGGAGACCCAGTACTTC.

With regard to this clonotype: Given a much more abundant clone one base away, this may be a read error. The chain links TRBV28 to TRBJ2-1; 8 nucleotides line up with TRBD1. V trimming: 4 bases; J trimming: 5 bases; junction bases outside the gene matches: 7. The CDR3 is made up of 15 amino acids. Germline V gene data show CDR1 as MDHEN and CDR2 as SYDVKM. The CDR3 DNA sequence: TGTGCCAGCAGTTCCTGGGGACAGGTGGACAATGAGCAGTTCTTC. Translating it yields CASSSWGQVDNEQFF.

The chain recombines TRBV6-6 with TRBJ1-1; D not certain. V was pared by 5 bases and J by 7 bases, with 14 bases between. The CDR3 is 13 residues long. The germline V gene encodes CDR1 MNHNY and CDR2 SVGAGI (reference sequence). CDR3: CASSPNGWNEAFF. The DNA for the CDR3 is TGTGCCAGCAGTCCAAACGGGTGGAATGAAGCTTTCTTT.

This clonotype came up a few times. The CDR3 sequence is CASSQLRLGGGPKPNTGELFF. CDR3 coding DNA: TGTGCCAGCAGCCAACTCCGTTTAGGCGGGGGGCCGAAACCGAACACCGGGGAGCTGTTTTTT. The chain links TRBV4-2 to TRBJ2-2; 8 nucleotides match TRBD2. Germline trimming cut 2 bases from V and 0 bases from J; bases unmatched to any gene: 17. The CDR3 runs to 21 residues. Germline V gene data show CDR1 as LGHNA and CDR2 as YNFKEQ.

This clonotype occurred a few times. The chain joins TRBV6-5 to TRBJ2-7, with D possibly TRBD1 on 5 matching bases. Germline CDR1 reads MNHEY; CDR2 reads SVGAGI. Trimming stripped 0 bases from V and 5 bases from J, with 14 bases between. The CDR3 consists of 15 residues. The CDR3: CASSYSGQGDNEQYF. The CDR3 nucleotides are TGTGCCAGCAGTTACTCTGGGCAGGGTGACAACGAGCAGTACTTC.

The chain employs TRBV18 and TRBJ1-1; D unresolved. Germline assignment: CDR1 KGHSH and CDR2 LQKENI. Trimming pared 2 bases from V and 3 bases from J, leaving 7 bases between. The CDR3 covers 13 residues. The CDR3 sequence: CASSPSLDTEAFF. Written as DNA, the CDR3 is TGTGCCAGCTCACCAAGTTTAGACACTGAAGCTTTCTTT.

This clonotype was found a few times. This chain connects TRBV7-9 to TRBJ2-5; 7 positions match TRBD1. Germline V CDR1 and CDR2: SEHNR, FQNEAQ (reference sequence). Unmatched junction bases numbered 11, after V lost 4 bases and J lost 0 bases. The CDR3 extends over 17 amino acids. The CDR3: CASSSGRDRLYQETQYF. The CDR3 DNA follows: TGTGCCAGCAGCTCCGGCCGGGACAGATTGTACCAAGAGACCCAGTACTTC. The full variable domain, its missing parts supplied by reference TRBV7-9 and TRBJ2-5, is DTGVSQNPRHKITKRGQNVTFRCDPISEHNRLYWYRQTLGQGPEFLTYFQNEAQLEKSRLLSDRFSAERPKGSFSTLEIQRTEQGDSAMYLCASSSGRDRLYQETQYFGPGTRLLVL.

The chain couples TRBV6-1 to TRBJ2-5, with a tentative D call TRBD1 (5 bases). The germline gives CDR1 MNHNS, CDR2 SASEGT. Between the trimmed V and J ends, which lost 0 bases and 2 bases, there was a span of 7 bases. This CDR3 spans 14 amino acids. CDR3 nucleotides: TGTGCCAGCAGTGAAGCAGGGGCGCAAGAGACCCAGTACTTC. Amino acid sequence: CASSEAGAQETQYF.

This rearrangement joins TRBV6-5 to TRBJ2-7, with D unclear. This CDR3 is 13 amino acids long. The germline V and J ends were trimmed by 0 bases and 6 bases, with 9 bases remaining between them. Germline V gene data show CDR1 as MNHEY and CDR2 as SVGAGI. The CDR3 nucleotides read TGTGCCAGCAGTTACTCGATGGGTTCCGAGCAGTACGTC. Amino acids: CASSYSMGSEQYV.

The genes are TRBV20-1 and TRBJ2-1; D perhaps matches TRBD2 (6 bases). The germline V gene encodes CDR1 DFQATT and CDR2 SNEGSKA (reference sequence). This CDR3 has 13 amino acids. Between the trimmed V and J ends, which lost 3 bases and 4 bases, there was a span of 10 bases. In DNA form, the CDR3 reads TGCAGTGCTAGCGCGGGGTTATACAATGAGCAGTTCTTC. Amino acid sequence: CSASAGLYNEQFF.

The rearrangement uses TRBV20-1 and TRBJ1-3; D is ambiguous. Germline V gene sequence: CDR1 DFQATT, CDR2 SNEGSKA (reference sequence). Trimming shortened V by 0 bases and J by 3 bases, and 6 bases separated the two germline ends. CDR3 length: 13 residues. The chain's CDR3 is CSARDKGGNTIYF. In DNA, the CDR3 is TGCAGTGCTAGAGATAAGGGTGGAAACACCATATATTTT.

This clonotype was seen a few times. The chain carries TRBV9 and TRBJ2-3; 8 nucleotides match TRBD2. J lost 9 bases, V lost 4 bases, and 19 bases had no gene match. This CDR3 contains 17 residues. Germline V CDR1 and CDR2: SGDLS, YYNGEE. CDR3 in amino acids: CASSPTPGLVTLPTQYF. The CDR3 DNA reads TGTGCCAGCAGCCCCACGCCGGGACTAGTCACCCTGCCGACGCAGTATTTT.

The chain couples TRBV5-1 to TRBJ2-1, with TRBD1 identical over 10 bases. CDR3 size: 16 residues. Germline CDR1 SGHRS, CDR2 YFSETQ. J lost 8 bases, V lost 2 bases, and 10 bases had no gene match. The CDR3 DNA reads as TGCGCCAGCAGCTTCTCCCCGGGACAGGGGAACTATGAGCAGTTCTTC. Translation gives CASSFSPGQGNYEQFF.

The chain uses TRBV27 and TRBJ1-1; D might be TRBD1 (5 bases). CDR1 is MNHEY and CDR2 is SMNVEV in the germline V gene (reference sequence). Trimming shortened V by 5 bases and J by 1 base, and 8 bases separated the two germline ends. CDR3 length: 13 residues. The CDR3 protein is CASSAGTNTEAFF. The CDR3 DNA follows: TGTGCCAGCAGTGCAGGGACGAACACTGAAGCTTTCTTT.

This clonotype appeared a few times. The V call is TRBV9, the J call TRBJ2-1, with 10 bases identical to TRBD2. Germline V CDR1 and CDR2: SGDLS, YYNGEE. The CDR3 length is 17 residues. The ends lost 0 bases at V and 3 bases at J; junction bases unmatched: 6. As DNA, the CDR3 is TGTGCCAGCAGCGTAGCTCCGAGCGGGGGGGTCTACAATGAGCAGTTCTTC. It encodes CASSVAPSGGVYNEQFF.

V is TRBV5-4 and J is TRBJ2-7, with D maybe TRBD2 (8 bases). The CDR3 length is 13 residues. Germline V gene lookup returns CDR1 SGHNT and CDR2 YYREEE (reference sequence). Trimming took off 9 bases at V and 6 bases at J, with 19 bases between the two ends. CDR3 bases: TGTGCCACAGTCCGGGACAGCGGGAGCGAGCAGTACGTC. Protein sequence: CATVRDSGSEQYV.

This chain connects TRBV7-9 to TRBJ2-5, with D perhaps assigned TRBD1 or TRBD2 (6 bases each). This CDR3 contains 12 residues. CDR1 and CDR2 (germline): SEHNR, FQNEAQ (reference sequence). The V end was cut by 8 bases, the J end by 5 bases, with 12 bases between. The CDR3 region has the DNA TGTGCCAGCCGAGGGGGGTCGGAGACCCAGTACTTC. It is translated as CASRGGSETQYF.

The chain employs TRBV15 and TRBJ2-7, with 9 bases identical to TRBD2. Germline assignment: CDR1 LNHNV and CDR2 YYDKDF (reference sequence). Germline trimming cut 1 base from V and 4 bases from J; bases unmatched to any gene: 8. The CDR3 totals 16 residues. The CDR3 DNA follows: TGTGCCACCAGCAGAGGGACTAGCGATTCGCCTTACGAGCAGTACTTC. Amino acid sequence: CATSRGTSDSPYEQYF.

This sequence joins TRBV6-2 or TRBV6-3 and TRBJ2-7, with no clear D. Germline-derived CDR1 and CDR2 are MNHEY and SVGEGT. Trimming took off 6 bases at V and 3 bases at J, with 6 bases between the two ends. The length of the CDR3 is 11 residues. The CDR3 protein is CASSPFYEQYF. As DNA, the CDR3 is TGTGCCAGCAGCCCTTTCTACGAGCAGTACTTC.